This T cell receptor beta chain was identified during a study of T cells in Graves' hyperthyroidism and ophthalmopathy. The CDR3 spans 14 residues. After removal of 4 bases from V and 0 bases from J, the junction contained 0 bases not matched to a gene. The germline V gene encodes CDR1 SQVTM and CDR2 ANQGSEA. Amplification yielded TCR beta CDR3 regions, with RNA transcripts as the source. Researchers ran a first-round RT-PCR on the TCR CDR3 using the HTBI primer set. TCRdb reanalysed the multiplex PCR reads using MiXCR and keeps one entry per CDR3 protein. The top ten hold roughly 25% of the sample, which has roughly 300,000 distinct CDR3 sequences, approximately 15% seen once. Lactation, pregnancy, other autoimmune disease or uncontrolled infection excluded patients. This clonotype showed up just a few times. Its antigen is undetermined. Study results and limitations: Ophthalmopathy cases were set apart from stable hyperthyroidism by a 13 V-J model. Blood shared most expanded thyroid clonotypes above 0.001.

The J gene is TRBJ2-1, the V gene TRBV29-1; 10 bases match TRBD2. The TCR sequence derives from a woman aged 30 to 39 with Graves' hyperthyroidism. The sample comprised blood. The CDR3 protein is CSVVAGGSYNEQFF. The CDR3, as DNA: TGCAGCGTTGTAGCGGGAGGCTCCTACAATGAGCAGTTCTTC.